This T cell receptor beta chain is drawn from a study of shared clonotypes between healthy human individuals. Study information: Contributing individuals were two females and three males aged 18 to 49.

J gave up 8 bases and V 5 bases, and 10 bases lay outside the gene matches. CDR1 is MNHEY, CDR2 SVGAGI, per germline. This CDR3 comprises 15 residues. Every subset's genomic DNA went evenly onto several immunoSEQ plates. Some clones are missing from TCRdb's copy, which holds only in-frame ones; the method was immunoSEQ multiplex PCR. This table has 110,000 or so clones, around two thirds appearing once. This clone has at least ten counts. This clonotype was obtained from a woman aged 25-40 years in good health. Sequenced sample: memory CD8+ T cells sorted from blood. As to subset: CD45RO+ cells pooled with CCR7-negative TemRA cells. The rearrangement links TRBV6-5 to TRBJ2-1; TRBD2 aligns across 9 bases. The chain's CDR3 is CASSTVAGAFDEQFF. CDR3 coding DNA: TGTGCCAGCAGTACCGTAGCGGGAGCTTTTGATGAGCAGTTCTTC.